What follows are 15 T cell receptor beta chains derived from one specimen sequenced in a study of T cell changes during pregnancy in multiple sclerosis. Profiled with immunoSEQ multiplex PCR; TCRdb holds only in-frame clones, not every one. The sample includes some 87,000 clones, 90% to 95% of them seen just once. The starting material was peripheral blood, obtained in the second trimester of pregnancy. The receptors come from a female donor with multiple sclerosis, enrolled in a pregnancy study.

The table lists this clone with a few counts. V and J are TRBV2 and TRBJ2-1; D may be TRBD1 (5 bases). CDR1 is SNHLY, CDR2 FYNNEI, per germline. Trimming took 6 bases from V and 8 from J, leaving 8 bases between them. CDR3 length: 11 residues. The CDR3 DNA reads TGTGCCAGCAGCTGGACACATGAGCAGTTCTTC. This translates into CASSWTHEQFF.

The V gene is TRBV5-1, the J gene TRBJ2-7; D may be TRBD2 (6 bases). Germline CDR1 is SGHRS and CDR2 is YFSETQ. CDR3 length equals 15 residues. V was clipped by 4 bases and J by 0 bases, with 14 bases between them. CDR3 region: CASSLGGGFSYEQYF. For the CDR3, the DNA is TGCGCCAGCAGCCTTGGTGGGGGGTTCTCCTACGAGCAGTACTTC.

The rearrangement links TRBV2 to TRBJ2-7, with TRBD1 matching 7 bases. Germline V CDR1 and CDR2: SNHLY, FYNNEI. There are 12 residues in the CDR3. V shed 6 bases and J 5 bases; nucleotides not matched to a gene: 4. CDR3 protein: CASRGGQHEQYF. CDR3 sequence (DNA): TGTGCCAGCAGAGGGGGCCAACACGAGCAGTACTTC.

The V call is TRBV6-6, the J call TRBJ2-7; 9 positions match TRBD2. The CDR3 sequence is 13 residues long. Germline-derived CDR1 and CDR2 are MNHNY and SVGAGI (reference sequence). After removal of 5 bases from V and 6 bases from J, the junction contained 5 bases not matched to a gene. As DNA, the CDR3 is TGTGCCAGCAGTCATAGCGGGAGTGGCGAGCAGTACTTC. This sequence encodes CASSHSGSGEQYF.

The chain couples TRBV27 to TRBJ1-1, with D possibly TRBD1 on 6 matching bases. The V gene lost 3 bases and the J gene lost 10 bases, with 12 bases spanning the gap. In germline, CDR1 is MNHEY, CDR2 SMNVEV (reference sequence). This CDR3 contains 12 residues. In DNA, the CDR3 is TGTGCCAGCAGTTTCTCGACAGGCGTAGCTTTCTTT. Translation: CASSFSTGVAFF.

The chain has TRBV21-1 and TRBJ2-3; the D call in the table, TRBD2, was not verified against the DNA. TRBV21-1 is recorded as a pseudogene. The CDR3 has 17 residues. CDR3 sequence: CASSKGRVAGESDTQYF. The CDR3 DNA follows: TGTGCCAGCAGCAAAGGGCGGGTAGCGGGAGAATCTGATACGCAGTATTTT.

The V gene is TRBV27, the J gene TRBJ2-2; TRBD2 is a possible D gene (6 bases). Germline V gene sequence: CDR1 MNHEY, CDR2 SMNVEV (reference sequence). The CDR3 totals 16 residues. Trimming took off 5 bases at V and 4 bases at J, with 17 bases between the two ends. CDR3 protein: CASSTSAGLPTGELFF. The CDR3 nucleotides are TGTGCCAGCAGTACCTCCGCGGGACTGCCCACCGGGGAGCTGTTTTTT.

The chain joins TRBV10-3 to TRBJ2-5; 9 bases map to TRBD1. The CDR3 has 14 amino acids. V was clipped by 9 bases and J by 2 bases; unmatched bases: 7. Per germline, CDR1 ENHRY and CDR2 SYGVKD. Here the CDR3 reads CAMSGQGLQETQYF. DNA for the CDR3: TGTGCCATGAGCGGACAGGGGCTACAAGAGACCCAGTACTTC.

The J gene is TRBJ2-1, the V gene TRBV5-1; 12 bases fit TRBD2. Looked up from germline, CDR1 is SGHRS and CDR2 is YFSETQ. This CDR3 is 16 amino acids long. Trimming cost V 5 bases and J 4 bases; bases outside gene matches: 7. Here the CDR3 reads CASRPGLAGSYNEQFF. The CDR3 DNA reads TGCGCCAGCAGGCCTGGACTAGCGGGGTCATACAATGAGCAGTTCTTC. Full variable domain (missing parts from reference TRBV5-1 and TRBJ2-1): KAGVTQTPRYLIKTRGQQVTLSCSPISGHRSVSWYQQTPGQGLQFLFEYFSETQRNKGNFPGRFSGRQFSNSRSEMNVSTLELGDSALYLCASRPGLAGSYNEQFFGPGTRLTVL.

The gene calls are TRBV5-1 and TRBJ2-1; possible D gene TRBD2, 6 bases. The V end was cut by 2 bases, the J end by 4 bases, with 13 bases between. This CDR3 comprises 15 residues. In germline, CDR1 is SGHRS, CDR2 YFSETQ. This CDR3 is CASSLGGTRYNEQFF. The CDR3 bases are TGCGCCAGCAGCTTAGGCGGGACGAGATACAATGAGCAGTTCTTC.

CDR3 sequence (DNA): TGTGCCAGCAGTTTCCCGGGGGGACAGGGATATTGGGCTGAAGCTTTCTTT. It is translated as CASSFPGGQGYWAEAFF. The chain recombines TRBV28 with TRBJ1-1; 9 bases are shared with TRBD1. CDR3 length: 17 amino acids. Germline CDR1 and CDR2: MDHEN and SYDVKM. Trimming took 3 bases from V and 6 from J; bases not matched to a gene: 14.

This rearrangement joins TRBV10-3 to TRBJ1-5, with 7 bases that match TRBD1. This CDR3 has 12 amino acids. Germline loops: CDR1 ENHRY, CDR2 SYGVKD. V was clipped by 8 bases and J by 4 bases; unmatched bases: 2. CDR3 protein: CAIQGQNQPQHF. The CDR3 coding sequence is TGTGCCATCCAGGGACAGAATCAGCCCCAGCATTTT.

The CDR3 region has the DNA TGTGCCAGCAGCCAAGTACAGGGGCTAGCGGGAGTGGACGAGCAGTACTTC. Amino acid sequence: CASSQVQGLAGVDEQYF. The chain carries TRBV14 and TRBJ2-7, with 10 nucleotides matching TRBD2. The CDR3 is made up of 17 amino acids. V gave up 1 base and J gave up 5 bases; unmatched junction bases: 11. Germline CDR1 is SGHDN and CDR2 is FVKESK. Using reference TRBV14 and TRBJ2-7 for the parts outside the CDR3, the full variable domain is EAGVTQFPSHSVIEKGQTVTLRCDPISGHDNLYWYRRVMGKEIKFLLHFVKESKQDESGMPNNRFLAERTGGTYSTLKVQPAELEDSGVYFCASSQVQGLAGVDEQYFGPGTRLTVT.

V and J are TRBV28 and TRBJ2-7, with 8 bases lining up with TRBD1. Germline CDR1 and CDR2: MDHEN and SYDVKM. CDR3 length equals 12 residues. J lost 3 bases, V lost 10 bases, and 5 bases had no gene match. CDR3 sequence reads: CATRQGSYEQYF. The CDR3 DNA follows: TGTGCCACCCGACAGGGGAGCTACGAGCAGTACTTC.

Only one count was recorded for this clone. V usage is TRBV11-2 and J usage is TRBJ2-5, with 7 bases lining up with TRBD2. CDR3 length: 16 residues. V lost 0 bases, J lost 4 bases, and 8 bases stayed unmatched. CDR1 is SGHAT and CDR2 is FQNNGV in the germline V gene. The CDR3 loop is CASSLDPPGGTETQYF. The CDR3 nucleotides are TGTGCCAGCAGCTTAGATCCCCCGGGAGGAACAGAGACCCAGTACTTC.